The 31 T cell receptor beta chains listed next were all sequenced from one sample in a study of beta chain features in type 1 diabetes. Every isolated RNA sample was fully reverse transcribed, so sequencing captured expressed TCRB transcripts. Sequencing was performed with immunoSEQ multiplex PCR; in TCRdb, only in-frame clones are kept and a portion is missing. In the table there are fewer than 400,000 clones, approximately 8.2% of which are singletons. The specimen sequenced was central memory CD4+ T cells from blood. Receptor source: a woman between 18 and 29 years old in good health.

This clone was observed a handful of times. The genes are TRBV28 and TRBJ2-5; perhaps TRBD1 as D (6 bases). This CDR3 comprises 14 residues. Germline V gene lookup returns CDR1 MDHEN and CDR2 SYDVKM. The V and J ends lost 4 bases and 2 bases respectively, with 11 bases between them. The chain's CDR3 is CASSSQGHQETQYF. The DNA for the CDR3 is TGTGCCAGCAGTTCCCAGGGACATCAAGAGACCCAGTACTTC.

The CDR3 nucleotides read TGTGCCATCAGTGAGTCCCGTCGGGGTAGGCTTGGAAACACCATATATTTT. This gives the protein CAISESRRGRLGNTIYF. The rearrangement joins TRBV10-3 to TRBJ1-3; D is uncertain. The CDR3 contains 17 residues. Trimming removed 0 bases from V and 3 bases from J, with 15 bases in between. CDR1 ENHRY and CDR2 SYGVKD come from the germline V gene.

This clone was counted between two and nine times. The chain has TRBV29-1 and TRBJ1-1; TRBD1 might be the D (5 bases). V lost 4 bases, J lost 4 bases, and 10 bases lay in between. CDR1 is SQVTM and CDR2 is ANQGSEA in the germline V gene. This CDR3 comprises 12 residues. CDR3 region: CSVVSGTTEAFF. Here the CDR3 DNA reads TGCAGCGTTGTCTCGGGGACCACTGAAGCTTTCTTT.

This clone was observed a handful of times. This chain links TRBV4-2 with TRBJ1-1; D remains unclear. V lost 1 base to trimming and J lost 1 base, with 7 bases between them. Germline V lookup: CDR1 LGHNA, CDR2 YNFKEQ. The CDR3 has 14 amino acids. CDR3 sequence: CASSQVDGNTEAFF. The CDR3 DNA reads TGTGCCAGCAGCCAAGTGGACGGGAACACTGAAGCTTTCTTT.

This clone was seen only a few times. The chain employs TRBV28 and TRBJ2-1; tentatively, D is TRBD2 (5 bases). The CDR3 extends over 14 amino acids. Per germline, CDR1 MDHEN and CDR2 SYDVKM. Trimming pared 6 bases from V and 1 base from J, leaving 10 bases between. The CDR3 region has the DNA TGTGCCAGCAGCATGACGGGATCCTACAATGAGCAGTTCTTC. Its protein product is CASSMTGSYNEQFF.

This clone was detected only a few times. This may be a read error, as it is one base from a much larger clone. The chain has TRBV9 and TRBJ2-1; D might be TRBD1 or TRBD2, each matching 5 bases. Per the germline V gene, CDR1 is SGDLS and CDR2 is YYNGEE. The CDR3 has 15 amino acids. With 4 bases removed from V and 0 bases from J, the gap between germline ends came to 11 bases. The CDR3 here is CASSPGPSSYNEQFF. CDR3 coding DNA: TGTGCCAGCAGCCCGGGACCGAGCTCCTACAATGAGCAGTTCTTC.

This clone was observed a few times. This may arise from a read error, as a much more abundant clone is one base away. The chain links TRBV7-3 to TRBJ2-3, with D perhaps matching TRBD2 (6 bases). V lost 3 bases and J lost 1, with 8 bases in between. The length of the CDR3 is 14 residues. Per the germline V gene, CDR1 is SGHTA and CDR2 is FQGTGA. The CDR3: CASSFSGGTDTQYF. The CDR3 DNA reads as TGTGCCAGCAGCTTTAGCGGAGGCACAGATACGCAGTATTTT.

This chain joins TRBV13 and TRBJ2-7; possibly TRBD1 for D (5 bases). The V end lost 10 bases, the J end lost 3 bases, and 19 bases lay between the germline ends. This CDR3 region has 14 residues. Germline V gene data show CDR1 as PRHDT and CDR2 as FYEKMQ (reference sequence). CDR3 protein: CATEVKGMGYEQYF. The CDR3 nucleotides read TGTGCCACCGAGGTCAAGGGGATGGGCTACGAGCAGTACTTC.

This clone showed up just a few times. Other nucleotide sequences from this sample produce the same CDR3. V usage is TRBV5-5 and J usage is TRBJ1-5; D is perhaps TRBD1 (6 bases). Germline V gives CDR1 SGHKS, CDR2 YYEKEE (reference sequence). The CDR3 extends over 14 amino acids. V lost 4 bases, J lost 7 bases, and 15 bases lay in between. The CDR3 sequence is CASSRQGSGQPQHF. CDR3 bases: TGTGCCAGCAGCAGGCAGGGGTCCGGCCAGCCCCAGCATTTT.

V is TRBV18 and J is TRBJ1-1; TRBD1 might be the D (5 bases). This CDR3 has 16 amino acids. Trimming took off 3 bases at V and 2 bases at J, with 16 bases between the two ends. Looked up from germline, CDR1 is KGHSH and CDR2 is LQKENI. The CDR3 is CASSPRTATENTEAFF. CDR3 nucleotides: TGTGCCAGCTCACCTCGAACCGCGACAGAAAACACTGAAGCTTTCTTT.

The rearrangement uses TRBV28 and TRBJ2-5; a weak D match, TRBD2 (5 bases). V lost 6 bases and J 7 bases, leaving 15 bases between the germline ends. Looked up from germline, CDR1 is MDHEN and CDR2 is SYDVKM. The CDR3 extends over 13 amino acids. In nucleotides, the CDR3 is TGTGCCAGCAGCCTGGCCTCCGAGGGGACCCAGTACTTC. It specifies CASSLASEGTQYF.

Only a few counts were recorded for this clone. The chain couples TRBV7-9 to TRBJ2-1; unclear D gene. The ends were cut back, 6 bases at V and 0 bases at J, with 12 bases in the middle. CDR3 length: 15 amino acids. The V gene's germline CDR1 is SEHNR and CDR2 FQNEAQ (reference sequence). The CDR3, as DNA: TGTGCCAGCAGACTCGACCGTAGCTCCTACAATGAGCAGTTCTTC. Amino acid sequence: CASRLDRSSYNEQFF. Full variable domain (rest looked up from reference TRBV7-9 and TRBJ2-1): DTGVSQNPRHKITKRGQNVTFRCDPISEHNRLYWYRQTLGQGPEFLTYFQNEAQLEKSRLLSDRFSAERPKGSFSTLEIQRTEQGDSAMYLCASRLDRSSYNEQFFGPGTRLTVL.

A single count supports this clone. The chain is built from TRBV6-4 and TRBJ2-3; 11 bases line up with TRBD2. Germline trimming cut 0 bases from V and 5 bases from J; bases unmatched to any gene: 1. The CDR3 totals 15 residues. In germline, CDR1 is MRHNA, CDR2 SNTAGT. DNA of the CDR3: TGTGCCAGCAGTGACTCTGGACTAGCGGGAGATACGCAGTATTTT. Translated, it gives CASSDSGLAGDTQYF.

The CDR3 sequence: CASSLDGLYGYTF. Written as DNA, the CDR3 is TGTGCCAGCAGCTTAGACGGGCTCTATGGCTACACCTTC. The gene calls are TRBV7-9 and TRBJ1-2; unclear D gene. CDR3 length: 13 residues. CDR1 and CDR2 (germline): SEHNR, FQNEAQ (reference sequence). V was trimmed by 1 base and J by 4 bases, leaving 7 bases between them.

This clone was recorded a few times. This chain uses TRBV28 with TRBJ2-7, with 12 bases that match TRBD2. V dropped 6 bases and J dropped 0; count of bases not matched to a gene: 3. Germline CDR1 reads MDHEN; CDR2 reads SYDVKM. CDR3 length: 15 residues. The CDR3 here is CASRRGLAGSYEQYF. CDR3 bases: TGTGCCAGCAGAAGGGGACTAGCGGGCTCCTACGAGCAGTACTTC.

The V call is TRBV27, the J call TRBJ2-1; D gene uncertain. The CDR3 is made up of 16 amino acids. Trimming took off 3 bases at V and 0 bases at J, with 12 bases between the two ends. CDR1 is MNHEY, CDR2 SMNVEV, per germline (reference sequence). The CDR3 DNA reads TGTGCCAGCAGTTTGTATCCCCAAAGCTCCTACAATGAGCAGTTCTTC. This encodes CASSLYPQSSYNEQFF.

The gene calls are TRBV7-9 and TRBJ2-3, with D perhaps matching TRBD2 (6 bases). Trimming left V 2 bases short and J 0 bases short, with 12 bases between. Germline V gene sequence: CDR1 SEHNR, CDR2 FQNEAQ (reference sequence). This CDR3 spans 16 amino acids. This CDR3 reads CASSLWASESTDTQYF. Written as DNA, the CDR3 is TGTGCCAGCAGCTTATGGGCTAGCGAAAGCACAGATACGCAGTATTTT.

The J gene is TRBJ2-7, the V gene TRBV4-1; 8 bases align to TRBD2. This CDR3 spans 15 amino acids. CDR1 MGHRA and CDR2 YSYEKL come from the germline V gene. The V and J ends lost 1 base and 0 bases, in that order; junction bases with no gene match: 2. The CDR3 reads CASSQAGTSSYEQYF. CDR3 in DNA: TGCGCCAGCAGCCAAGCCGGGACTAGCTCCTACGAGCAGTACTTC.

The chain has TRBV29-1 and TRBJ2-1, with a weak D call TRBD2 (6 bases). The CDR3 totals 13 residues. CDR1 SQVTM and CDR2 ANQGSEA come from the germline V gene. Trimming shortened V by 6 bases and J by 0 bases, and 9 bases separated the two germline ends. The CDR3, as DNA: TGCAGCGTCCGGACTACCTCCTACAATGAGCAGTTCTTC. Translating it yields CSVRTTSYNEQFF.

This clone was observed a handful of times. DNA of the CDR3: TGTGCCAGCAGCTCCATGACCTACGAGCAGTACTTC. It translates to CASSSMTYEQYF. V gene TRBV7-2 combines with J gene TRBJ2-7; D unresolved. Trimming left V 4 bases short and J 2 bases short, with 6 bases between. This CDR3 spans 12 amino acids. Germline V gives CDR1 SGHTA, CDR2 FQGNSA.

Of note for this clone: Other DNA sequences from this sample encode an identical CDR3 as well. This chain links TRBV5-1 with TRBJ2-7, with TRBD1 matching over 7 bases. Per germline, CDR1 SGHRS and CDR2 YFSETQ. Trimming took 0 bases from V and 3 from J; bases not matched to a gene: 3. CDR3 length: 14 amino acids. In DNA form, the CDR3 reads TGCGCCAGCAGCTTGGGACAGGGCCTCTACGAGCAGTACTTC. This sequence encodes CASSLGQGLYEQYF.

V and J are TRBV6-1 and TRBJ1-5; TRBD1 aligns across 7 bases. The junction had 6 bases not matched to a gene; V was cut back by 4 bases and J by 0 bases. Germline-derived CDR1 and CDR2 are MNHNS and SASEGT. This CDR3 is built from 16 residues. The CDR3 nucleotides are TGTGCCAGCAGTGGCAGGGGGTCGTATAGCAATCAGCCCCAGCATTTT. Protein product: CASSGRGSYSNQPQHF.

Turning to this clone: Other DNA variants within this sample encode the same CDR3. CDR3 protein: CASSQDGTSEYNEQFF. The CDR3 coding sequence is TGCGCCAGCAGCCAAGATGGGACTAGCGAGTACAATGAGCAGTTCTTC. The V call is TRBV4-3, the J call TRBJ2-1; 10 bases map to TRBD2. V was pared by 0 bases and J by 4 bases, with 3 bases of the junction left unmatched. CDR1 and CDR2 from the germline V gene are LGHNA and YSLEER. The length of the CDR3 is 16 residues.

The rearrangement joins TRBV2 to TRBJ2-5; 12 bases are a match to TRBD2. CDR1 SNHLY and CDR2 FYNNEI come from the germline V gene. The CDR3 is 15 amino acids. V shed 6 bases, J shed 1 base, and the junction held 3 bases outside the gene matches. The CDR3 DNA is TGTGCCAGCAGGGCTAGCGGGAGGGCCCAAGAGACCCAGTACTTC. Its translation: CASRASGRAQETQYF.

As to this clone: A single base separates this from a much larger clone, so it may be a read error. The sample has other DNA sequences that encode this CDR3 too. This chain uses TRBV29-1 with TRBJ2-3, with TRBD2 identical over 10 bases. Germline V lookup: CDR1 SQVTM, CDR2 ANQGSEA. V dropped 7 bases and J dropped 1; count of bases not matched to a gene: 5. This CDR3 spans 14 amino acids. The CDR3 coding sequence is TGCAGCGCGACCAGCGGGGGGGGCACAGATACGCAGTATTTT. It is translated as CSATSGGGTDTQYF.

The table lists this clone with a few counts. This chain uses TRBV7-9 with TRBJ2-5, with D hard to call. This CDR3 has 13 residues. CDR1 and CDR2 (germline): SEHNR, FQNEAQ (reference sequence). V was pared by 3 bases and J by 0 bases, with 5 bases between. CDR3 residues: CASSFLDQETQYF. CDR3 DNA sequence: TGTGCCAGCAGCTTTCTGGACCAAGAGACCCAGTACTTC.

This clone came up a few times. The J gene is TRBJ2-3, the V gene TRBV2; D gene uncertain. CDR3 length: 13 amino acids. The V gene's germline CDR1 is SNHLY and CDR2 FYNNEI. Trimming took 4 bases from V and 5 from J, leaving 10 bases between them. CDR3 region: CASSVDLGDTQYF. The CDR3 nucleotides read TGTGCCAGCAGTGTTGACCTGGGAGATACGCAGTATTTT.

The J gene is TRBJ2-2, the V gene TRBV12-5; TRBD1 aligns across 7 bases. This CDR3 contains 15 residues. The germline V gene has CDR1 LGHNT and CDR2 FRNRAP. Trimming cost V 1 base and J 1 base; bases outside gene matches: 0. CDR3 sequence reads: CASGLGQGNTGELFF. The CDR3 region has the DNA TGTGCTAGTGGTTTGGGACAGGGGAACACCGGGGAGCTGTTTTTT.

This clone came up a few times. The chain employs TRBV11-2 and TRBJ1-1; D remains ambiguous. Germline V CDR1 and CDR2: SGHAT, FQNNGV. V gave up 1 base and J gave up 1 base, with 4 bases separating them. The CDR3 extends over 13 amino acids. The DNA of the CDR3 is TGTGCCAGCAGCTTAGTACGGAACACTGAAGCTTTCTTT. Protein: CASSLVRNTEAFF.

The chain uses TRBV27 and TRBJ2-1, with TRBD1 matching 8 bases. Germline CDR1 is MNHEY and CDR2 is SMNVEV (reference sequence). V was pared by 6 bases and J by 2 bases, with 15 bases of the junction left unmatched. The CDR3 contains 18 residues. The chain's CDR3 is CASSGGQVPFFTYNEQFF. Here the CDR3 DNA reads TGTGCCAGCAGCGGGGGACAGGTCCCCTTTTTCACCTACAATGAGCAGTTCTTC.

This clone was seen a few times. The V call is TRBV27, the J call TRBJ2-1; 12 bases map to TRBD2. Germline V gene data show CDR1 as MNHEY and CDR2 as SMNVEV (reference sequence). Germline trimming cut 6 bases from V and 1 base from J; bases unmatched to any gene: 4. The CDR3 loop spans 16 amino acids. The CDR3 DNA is TGTGCCAGCAGCAAACTAGCGGGAGGTTCCTACAATGAGCAGTTCTTC. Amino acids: CASSKLAGGSYNEQFF.